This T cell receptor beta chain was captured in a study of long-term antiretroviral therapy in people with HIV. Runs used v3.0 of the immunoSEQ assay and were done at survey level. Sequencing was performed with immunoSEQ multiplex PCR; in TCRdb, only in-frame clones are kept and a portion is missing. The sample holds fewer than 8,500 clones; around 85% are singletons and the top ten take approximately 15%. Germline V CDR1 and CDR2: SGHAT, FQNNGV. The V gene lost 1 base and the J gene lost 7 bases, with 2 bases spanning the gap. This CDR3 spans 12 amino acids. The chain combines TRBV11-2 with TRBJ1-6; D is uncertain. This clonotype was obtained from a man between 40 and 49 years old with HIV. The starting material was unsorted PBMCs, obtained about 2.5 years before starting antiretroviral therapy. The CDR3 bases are TGTGCCAGCAGCTTAGTCAATTCACCCCTCCACTTT. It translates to CASSLVNSPLHF.